The TCR beta chain described here comes from a study of blood T cells in healthy people across ages. It was with a sample-barcoded 5' primer and a J-beta primer mix that a second PCR of roughly 6 to 12 cycles was run. Carrying 12 random nucleotides, a template-switch adaptor labeled each individual cDNA molecule. TCRdb processed the 5' RACE reads anew with MiXCR; each CDR3 protein has one entry. The sample gives 700,000 to 900,000 distinct CDR3 sequences, roughly 50% of which show up once; approximately 40% is in the top ten. J lost 4 bases, V lost 0 bases, and 4 bases had no gene match. Germline V gives CDR1 SGHRS, CDR2 YFSETQ. CDR3 length: 15 residues. The sample, about 9.7 milliliters of peripheral blood, was drawn from each donor. Per-sample PBMC isolation yielded at least 6 million cells. This clonotype was detected a few times.

The sample taken for sequencing was blood. This sequence was found in a man at least 80 years old in good health. The rearrangement joins TRBV5-1 to TRBJ2-1; TRBD2 agrees at 7 bases. The chain's CDR3 is CASSLGTGRYNEQFF. The CDR3 DNA reads TGCGCCAGCAGCTTGGGGACCGGGAGGTACAATGAGCAGTTCTTC.